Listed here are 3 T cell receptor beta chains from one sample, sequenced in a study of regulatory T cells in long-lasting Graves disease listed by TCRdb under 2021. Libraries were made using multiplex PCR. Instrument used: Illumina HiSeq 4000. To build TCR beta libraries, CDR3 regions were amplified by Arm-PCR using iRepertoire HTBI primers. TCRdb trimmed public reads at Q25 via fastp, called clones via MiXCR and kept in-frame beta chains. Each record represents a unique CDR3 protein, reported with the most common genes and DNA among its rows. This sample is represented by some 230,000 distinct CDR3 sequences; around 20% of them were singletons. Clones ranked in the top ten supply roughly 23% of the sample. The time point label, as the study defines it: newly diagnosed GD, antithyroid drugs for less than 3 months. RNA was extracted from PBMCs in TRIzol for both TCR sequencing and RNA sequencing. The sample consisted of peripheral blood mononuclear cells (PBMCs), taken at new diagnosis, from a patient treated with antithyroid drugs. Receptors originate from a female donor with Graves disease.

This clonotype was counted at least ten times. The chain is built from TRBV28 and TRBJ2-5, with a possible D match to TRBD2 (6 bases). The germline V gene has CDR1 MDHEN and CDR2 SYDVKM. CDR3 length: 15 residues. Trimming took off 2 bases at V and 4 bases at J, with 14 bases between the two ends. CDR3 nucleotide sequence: TGTGCCAGCAGTTTACAGGGCGCGGGATCAGAGACCCAGTACTTC. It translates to CASSLQGAGSETQYF. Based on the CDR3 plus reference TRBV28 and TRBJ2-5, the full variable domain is DVKVTQSSRYLVKRTGEKVFLECVQDMDHENMFWYRQDPGLGLRLIYFSYDVKMKEKGDIPEGYSVSREKKERFSLILESASTNQTSMYLCASSLQGAGSETQYFGPGTRLLVL.

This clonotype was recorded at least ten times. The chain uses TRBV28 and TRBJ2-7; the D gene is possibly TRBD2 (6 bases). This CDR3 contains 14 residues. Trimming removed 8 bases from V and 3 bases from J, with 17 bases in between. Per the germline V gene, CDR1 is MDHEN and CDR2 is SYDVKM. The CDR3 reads CASYPAGGGYEQYF. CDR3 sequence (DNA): TGTGCCAGCTATCCGGCCGGGGGAGGCTACGAGCAGTACTTC. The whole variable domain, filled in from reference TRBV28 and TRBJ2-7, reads DVKVTQSSRYLVKRTGEKVFLECVQDMDHENMFWYRQDPGLGLRLIYFSYDVKMKEKGDIPEGYSVSREKKERFSLILESASTNQTSMYLCASYPAGGGYEQYFGPGTRLTVT.

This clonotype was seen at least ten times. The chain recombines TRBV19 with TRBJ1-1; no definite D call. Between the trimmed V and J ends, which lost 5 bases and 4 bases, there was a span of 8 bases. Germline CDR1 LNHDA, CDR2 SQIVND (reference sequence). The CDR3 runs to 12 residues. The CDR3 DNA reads TGTGCCAGTAGTCCCGGATCCACTGAAGCTTTCTTT. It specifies CASSPGSTEAFF.